Below are 24 T cell receptor beta chains sequenced from a single sample in a study of PD-1 blockade in classical Hodgkin lymphoma. Time point: newly diagnosed, previously untreated cHL patient sample. TCRdb's table, derived via immunoSEQ multiplex PCR, lists solely in-frame clones and lacks some. The sample contains tens of thousands of clones, approximately 91% of which appear only once. Sequencing input: peripheral blood mononuclear cells (PBMCs). Receptors were obtained from a human donor with classical Hodgkin lymphoma.

This clone was seen more than once but under ten times. The chain combines TRBV7-8 with TRBJ2-3; 9 bases align to TRBD2. Germline CDR1 is SGHVS and CDR2 is FQNEAQ. The CDR3 is 16 residues long. Trimming at V came to 5 bases and at J to 3 bases, leaving 9 bases not matched to a gene. This chain's CDR3 is CASSRLAGEETDTQYF. The CDR3 DNA is TGTGCCAGCAGCAGATTAGCGGGAGAAGAAACAGATACGCAGTATTTT.

This clone appeared a single time. The chain has TRBV5-1 and TRBJ2-3, with D perhaps matching TRBD1 or TRBD2 (6 bases each). V was pared by 2 bases and J by 0 bases, with 10 bases between. This CDR3 is 15 amino acids long. Germline loops: CDR1 SGHRS, CDR2 YFSETQ. The CDR3 DNA follows: TGCGCCAGCAGCTTTTGGGGGGCTAGCACAGATACGCAGTATTTT. Protein sequence: CASSFWGASTDTQYF. Drawing the rest from reference TRBV5-1 and TRBJ2-3, the complete variable domain is KAGVTQTPRYLIKTRGQQVTLSCSPISGHRSVSWYQQTPGQGLQFLFEYFSETQRNKGNFPGRFSGRQFSNSRSEMNVSTLELGDSALYLCASSFWGASTDTQYFGPGTRLTVL.

This chain uses TRBV15 with TRBJ2-1, with D possibly being TRBD1 or TRBD2 (6 bases each). V was pared by 0 bases and J by 3 bases, with 12 bases between. This CDR3 comprises 16 residues. Germline values: CDR1 LNHNV, CDR2 YYDKDF (reference sequence). CDR3 DNA sequence: TGTGCCACCAGCAGAGAGGGGGGCTCAGGCTACAATGAGCAGTTCTTC. Translation gives CATSREGGSGYNEQFF.

The rearrangement uses TRBV27 and TRBJ1-1; 7 nucleotides line up with TRBD1. Per germline, CDR1 MNHEY and CDR2 SMNVEV (reference sequence). This CDR3 has 15 residues. The V and J ends lost 0 bases and 1 base, in that order; junction bases with no gene match: 2. This chain's CDR3 is CASSLSGQQNTEAFF. The CDR3 DNA reads TGTGCCAGCAGTTTATCGGGACAGCAGAACACTGAAGCTTTCTTT.

The chain combines TRBV6-5 with TRBJ2-7; TRBD2 matches 10 bases. V shed 6 bases and J 0 bases; nucleotides not matched to a gene: 5. The CDR3 consists of 15 residues. Germline values: CDR1 MNHEY, CDR2 SVGAGI. The CDR3 loop is CASSWTSGSSYEQYF. The CDR3 DNA follows: TGTGCCAGCAGCTGGACTAGCGGAAGCTCCTACGAGCAGTACTTC.

The rearrangement links TRBV2 to TRBJ2-2; D is perhaps TRBD2 (5 bases). Trimming removed 0 bases from V and 3 bases from J, with 11 bases in between. The germline CDR1 and CDR2 sequences are SNHLY and FYNNEI. The CDR3 is 16 amino acids. The CDR3 spells CASSEAAGGDTGELFF. The CDR3 bases are TGTGCCAGCAGTGAAGCGGCAGGAGGCGACACCGGGGAGCTGTTTTTT.

The rearrangement uses TRBV7-8 and TRBJ1-1, with 8 bases that match TRBD1. The CDR3 extends over 15 amino acids. J lost 5 bases, V lost 4 bases, and 9 bases had no gene match. Germline V gives CDR1 SGHVS, CDR2 FQNEAQ. The CDR3 sequence: CASSSPTGVRTEAFF. The CDR3 DNA is TGTGCCAGCAGCTCTCCGACAGGGGTCCGTACTGAAGCTTTCTTT.

The rearrangement joins TRBV6-1 to TRBJ2-7; 12 bases match TRBD2. The CDR3 sequence is 13 residues long. Trimming cost V 5 bases and J 7 bases; bases outside gene matches: 3. Germline CDR1 is MNHNS and CDR2 is SASEGT. The CDR3 nucleotides read TGTGCCAGCAGTCCCGGACTAGCGGGGGAGCAGTACGTC. This translates into CASSPGLAGEQYV.

This clone appeared once. This chain uses TRBV29-1 with TRBJ2-1; TRBD2 matches at 9 bases. After removal of 7 bases from V and 10 bases from J, the junction contained 5 bases not matched to a gene. Germline-derived CDR1 and CDR2 are SQVTM and ANQGSEA. This CDR3 is 11 amino acids long. The CDR3 reads CSAGLAEEQFF. The CDR3, as DNA: TGCAGCGCGGGACTAGCAGAGGAGCAGTTCTTC.

This sequence joins TRBV6-1 and TRBJ2-1, with unresolved D. V lost 1 base, J lost 9 bases, and 16 bases lay in between. The CDR3 sequence is 15 residues long. Germline V gene data show CDR1 as MNHNS and CDR2 as SASEGT. The CDR3 here is CASSEVPDRWGEQFF. The DNA for the CDR3 is TGTGCCAGCAGTGAAGTGCCCGACCGGTGGGGTGAGCAGTTCTTC.

The genes are TRBV29-1 and TRBJ2-2; D is ambiguous. There are 13 residues in the CDR3. Per the germline V gene, CDR1 is SQVTM and CDR2 is ANQGSEA. V was pared by 3 bases and J by 1 base, with 6 bases between. The CDR3 DNA reads TGCAGCGTTGATAGGCAGAACACCGGGGAGCTGTTTTTT. Translated: CSVDRQNTGELFF.

The V and J genes are TRBV15 and TRBJ1-5; no reliable D call. With 1 base removed from V and 8 bases from J, the gap between germline ends came to 9 bases. The CDR3 extends over 13 amino acids. Germline loops: CDR1 LNHNV, CDR2 YYDKDF (reference sequence). The CDR3 nucleotides are TGTGCCACCAGCAGAGGGAGGGATGAGCCCCAGCATTTT. Its protein is CATSRGRDEPQHF.

The chain is built from TRBV6-5 and TRBJ2-2; D is uncertain. V lost 5 bases to trimming and J lost 6 bases, with 10 bases between them. This CDR3 is 13 amino acids long. Germline V gene lookup returns CDR1 MNHEY and CDR2 SVGAGI. The CDR3 DNA follows: TGTGCCAGCAGTCGGGCCTTCCCCGGGGAGCTGTTTTTT. It encodes CASSRAFPGELFF.

The rearrangement joins TRBV6-1 to TRBJ2-2; weak D call: TRBD2 (6 bases). The CDR3 extends over 14 amino acids. Per the germline V gene, CDR1 is MNHNS and CDR2 is SASEGT. Trimming left V 8 bases short and J 4 bases short, with 14 bases between. The CDR3 coding sequence is TGTGCCAGCCCTCAAGCGGGTGTCACCGGGGAGCTGTTTTTT. This encodes CASPQAGVTGELFF.

This chain uses TRBV9 with TRBJ1-4; no definite D call. The germline V and J ends were trimmed by 2 bases and 8 bases, with 13 bases remaining between them. Germline CDR1 and CDR2: SGDLS and YYNGEE. The CDR3 contains 14 residues. The CDR3 DNA reads as TGTGCCAGCAGCGTCAGTCGCCGTGGAGAAAAACTGTTTTTT. Its translation is CASSVSRRGEKLFF.

The chain is built from TRBV7-2 and TRBJ2-3, with TRBD2 matching 8 bases. Trimming cost V 5 bases and J 9 bases; bases outside gene matches: 10. CDR1 is SGHTA and CDR2 is FQGNSA in the germline V gene. CDR3 length: 14 residues. CDR3 loop: CASSDWTSPSTQYF. The CDR3, as DNA: TGTGCCAGCAGCGACTGGACTAGCCCCTCCACGCAGTATTTT. Supplemented by reference TRBV7-2 and TRBJ2-3, the full variable domain reads GAGVSQSPSNKVTEKGKDVELRCDPISGHTALYWYRQSLGQGLEFLIYFQGNSAPDKSGLPSDRFSAERTGGSVSTLTIQRTQQEDSAVYLCASSDWTSPSTQYFGPGTRLTVL.

This clone was counted between two and nine times. The DNA is omitted, as the CDR3 cannot be located on it reliably, and the CDR3 follows TCRdb's listing. The gene calls are TRBV12-2 and TRBJ2-1; the table's D call, TRBD2, was not checked against the DNA. TRBV12-2 constitutes a pseudogene. The CDR3 has 17 residues if both end residues are counted. The CDR3 protein is CASRLAVAGGSYNEQFF.

The chain has TRBV5-4 and TRBJ2-3; 13 bases are shared with TRBD2. J was trimmed by 5 bases and V by 3 bases; bases with no gene match: 12. CDR1 is SGHNT, CDR2 YYREEE, per germline (reference sequence). The CDR3 has 18 amino acids. In DNA, the CDR3 is TGTGCCAGCAGCTCACTAGCGGGAGGGCCCTCGACAGGAGATACGCAGTATTTT. Translation gives CASSSLAGGPSTGDTQYF.

V usage is TRBV19 and J usage is TRBJ1-4; D gene uncertain. The CDR3 is made up of 15 amino acids. V lost 5 bases, J lost 2 bases, and 12 bases lay in between. Germline V CDR1 and CDR2: LNHDA, SQIVND (reference sequence). The CDR3 coding sequence is TGTGCCAGTAGTGTGAGGGCTGGGACTAATGAAAAACTGTTTTTT. Translation gives CASSVRAGTNEKLFF.

This chain connects TRBV10-3 to TRBJ2-7, with 11 bases fitting TRBD2. V shed 1 base and J 5 bases; nucleotides not matched to a gene: 1. Germline values: CDR1 ENHRY, CDR2 SYGVKD. The CDR3 is 14 amino acids. This CDR3 reads CAISELGLADEQYF. Written as DNA, the CDR3 is TGTGCCATCAGTGAGTTGGGACTAGCGGACGAGCAGTACTTC.

The chain combines TRBV2 with TRBJ2-1, with 9 bases aligning to TRBD2. This CDR3 has 14 residues. Germline loops: CDR1 SNHLY, CDR2 FYNNEI. The trim removed 8 bases at V and 9 bases at J, leaving 11 bases unmatched. The CDR3 here is CASLATSGRFEQFF. The CDR3, as DNA: TGTGCCAGCCTGGCTACTAGCGGGCGGTTTGAGCAGTTCTTC.

This chain uses TRBV19 with TRBJ2-7; TRBD2 is a possible D gene (7 bases). The ends were cut back, 9 bases at V and 3 bases at J, with 12 bases in the middle. CDR3 length: 12 residues. Germline CDR1 LNHDA, CDR2 SQIVND (reference sequence). This CDR3 is CASEGGDYEQYF. The CDR3 bases are TGTGCCAGCGAAGGGGGGGACTACGAGCAGTACTTC. Drawing the rest from reference TRBV19 and TRBJ2-7, the complete variable domain is DGGITQSPKYLFRKEGQNVTLSCEQNLNHDAMYWYRQDPGQGLRLIYYSQIVNDFQKGDIAEGYSVSREKKESFPLTVTSAQKNPTAFYLCASEGGDYEQYFGPGTRLTVT.

The J gene is TRBJ2-2, the V gene TRBV30, with D possibly being TRBD2 (5 bases). The CDR3 is 13 amino acids. The germline V and J ends were trimmed by 4 bases and 6 bases, with 12 bases remaining between them. The germline CDR1 and CDR2 sequences are GTSNPN and SVGIG (reference sequence). The CDR3 nucleotides read TGTGCCTGGATCAAAAGAGGGCCCGGGGAGCTGTTTTTT. Its translation: CAWIKRGPGELFF. The entire variable domain, with the rest obtained from reference TRBV30 and TRBJ2-2, is as follows: SQTIHQWPATLVQPVGSPLSLECTVEGTSNPNLYWYRQAAGRGLQLLFYSVGIGQISSEVPQNLSASRPQDRQFILSSKKLLLSDSGFYLCAWIKRGPGELFFGEGSRLTVL.

The rearrangement uses TRBV7-8 and TRBJ2-7, with 9 nucleotides matching TRBD2. Germline loops: CDR1 SGHVS, CDR2 FQNEAQ. The CDR3 covers 16 residues. V was clipped by 1 base and J by 0 bases; unmatched bases: 4. The CDR3 loop is CASSLGGRGSSYEQYV. DNA for the CDR3: TGTGCCAGCAGCTTAGGCGGGAGGGGATCCTCCTACGAGCAGTACGTC.